The 26 T cell receptor beta chains in this list originate from one sample, sequenced in a study of monozygotic twins with inflammatory bowel disease (dated by TCRdb to the late 2010s). To prepare the library, 5' RACE was applied. Sequenced on an Illumina HiSeq 2500. With the reads reprocessed by TCRdb, a single entry stands for each CDR3 protein sequence and no DNA is reported. This specimen's table enumerates around 410,000 distinct CDR3 sequences. The ten largest clones capture around 2.4% of the sample. Sequenced sample: blood. The receptors were gathered from a human donor with ulcerative colitis or Crohn's disease, or a healthy co-twin of an affected twin (not recorded which).

This chain joins TRBV5-1 and TRBJ2-6; TCRdb outputs TRBD1, but without DNA this stays unchecked. Germline V lookup: CDR1 SGHRS, CDR2 YFSETQ. The length of the CDR3 is 17 residues. The CDR3 sequence: CASRPGTESSGANVLTF. The full variable domain, completed using reference TRBV5-1 and TRBJ2-6, is KAGVTQTPRYLIKTRGQQVTLSCSPISGHRSVSWYQQTPGQGLQFLFEYFSETQRNKGNFPGRFSGRQFSNSRSEMNVSTLELGDSALYLCASRPGTESSGANVLTFGAGSRLTVL.

The rearrangement uses TRBV23-1 and TRBJ2-7; TCRdb indicates TRBD1, and absent DNA this call remains unverified. TRBV23-1 carries the ORF label, with uncertain function. The CDR3 loop spans 16 amino acids. The CDR3 spells CASSHFRGHRVCEQYF.

The chain is built from TRBV7-2 and TRBJ1-6; TCRdb reports TRBD1, a call that lacks DNA to check it against. This CDR3 region has 12 residues. CDR1 and CDR2 (germline): SGHTA, FQGNSA. The CDR3 reads CASDNGASPLHF.

The rearrangement links TRBV11-2 to TRBJ1-5; TCRdb selects TRBD1, and the lack of DNA leaves this call unchecked. The germline V gene has CDR1 SGHAT and CDR2 FQNNGV. The CDR3 has 18 amino acids. The CDR3 sequence: CASSLEQGGRFSNQPQHF.

The chain joins TRBV9 to TRBJ2-5; the D call from TCRdb, TRBD2, cannot be confirmed without DNA. The CDR3 contains 14 residues. Germline CDR1 is SGDLS and CDR2 is YYNGEE. This chain's CDR3 is CASSVAGGGETQYF.

The chain uses TRBV18 and TRBJ1-5; lacking DNA, the TRBD1 call made by TCRdb goes unchecked. Per the germline V gene, CDR1 is KGHSH and CDR2 is LQKENI. This CDR3 has 19 residues. The CDR3 spells CASSPKKAGTRRVVRPQHF.

The chain combines TRBV20-1 with TRBJ2-2; the TCRdb call, TRBD2, lacks DNA for checking. The CDR3 is 15 residues long. Germline loops: CDR1 DFQATT, CDR2 SNEGSKA (reference sequence). This CDR3 is CSARLLASNTGELFF.

V usage is TRBV7-9 and J usage is TRBJ2-5. CDR3 length equals 12 residues. Germline CDR1 reads SEHNR; CDR2 reads FQNEAQ (reference sequence). CDR3 loop: CASSLSDETQYF.

The V gene is TRBV5-5, the J gene TRBJ1-2. This CDR3 is 15 amino acids long. Germline V gene lookup returns CDR1 SGHKS and CDR2 YYEKEE (reference sequence). The chain's CDR3 is CASSFGYQKDYGYTF.

This sequence joins TRBV6-2 or TRBV6-3 and TRBJ1-2. The CDR3 is made up of 13 amino acids. Germline CDR1 is MNHEY and CDR2 is SVGEGT. CDR3 region: CASSSSRAGGYTF.

The chain carries TRBV7-9 and TRBJ1-1; TCRdb returns TRBD1, unconfirmable since there is no DNA. CDR3 length: 15 amino acids. In germline, CDR1 is SEHNR, CDR2 FQNEAQ (reference sequence). The CDR3 here is CASSFGSTGKTEAFF.

The chain's CDR3 is CASSQADSSKLSPLHF. This rearrangement joins TRBV4-1 to TRBJ1-6; absent DNA, TCRdb's TRBD1 call cannot be checked. The germline gives CDR1 MGHRA, CDR2 YSYEKL. This CDR3 is built from 16 residues.

The gene calls are TRBV4-1 and TRBJ2-1. Germline assignment: CDR1 MGHRA and CDR2 YSYEKL. The CDR3 is 13 amino acids. CDR3 protein: CASSQDTYNEQFF.

V is TRBV10-3 and J is TRBJ2-2; the D call of TRBD2 rests on TCRdb alone, since no DNA is present to check it. CDR3 length equals 16 residues. Germline CDR1 ENHRY, CDR2 SYGVKD. CDR3: CAISRLAGIVTGELFF.

This rearrangement joins TRBV5-6 to TRBJ1-5; TCRdb's assignment of TRBD1 cannot be checked, as there is no DNA. The V gene's germline CDR1 is SGHDT and CDR2 YYEEEE. The CDR3 extends over 15 amino acids. This CDR3 is CASSLRQGTNQPQHF. The full variable domain, in which reference TRBV5-6 and TRBJ1-5 provide the parts outside the CDR3, is DAGVTQSPTHLIKTRGQQVTLRCSPKSGHDTVSWYQQALGQGPQFIFQYYEEEERQRGNFPDRFSGHQFPNYSSELNVNALLLGDSALYLCASSLRQGTNQPQHFGDGTRLSIL.

The chain employs TRBV7-9 and TRBJ1-1; TCRdb calls TRBD1, which cannot be checked without DNA. Germline values: CDR1 SEHNR, CDR2 FQNEAQ (reference sequence). The CDR3 sequence is 15 residues long. The CDR3 region is CASSPVGQGNTEAFF.

CDR3: CSARDVRGKYEQYF. The chain has TRBV20-1 and TRBJ2-7; TCRdb's assignment of TRBD1 cannot be checked, as there is no DNA. Germline-derived CDR1 and CDR2 are DFQATT and SNEGSKA (reference sequence). This CDR3 is 14 amino acids long.

This CDR3 reads CASSTTNTEAFF. The chain combines TRBV12-3 or TRBV12-4 with TRBJ1-1. The CDR3 length is 12 residues.

V and J are TRBV3-1 and TRBJ1-2; the D gene TCRdb calls, TRBD1, cannot be checked with no DNA. CDR1 is LGHDT and CDR2 is YNNKEL in the germline V gene (reference sequence). The CDR3 spans 15 residues. This chain's CDR3 is CASSQLAGQAYGYTF.

The V and J genes are TRBV20-1 and TRBJ1-5. The germline gives CDR1 DFQATT, CDR2 SNEGSKA (reference sequence). The length of the CDR3 is 14 residues. The CDR3 here is CSARDFQSNQPQHF.

The CDR3 reads CSAKDRTDTQYF. The chain couples TRBV20-1 to TRBJ2-3. The CDR3 runs to 12 residues. Germline V CDR1 and CDR2: DFQATT, SNEGSKA (reference sequence).

The CDR3 loop reads CASSETGGNQPQHF. The rearrangement links TRBV6-6 to TRBJ1-5; TCRdb lists TRBD1, though no DNA is available to test this call. The CDR3 is 14 amino acids. From germline, CDR1 is MNHNY and CDR2 SVGAGI (reference sequence).

The rearrangement links TRBV12-3 or TRBV12-4 to TRBJ2-5; TCRdb indicates TRBD1, and absent DNA this call remains unverified. The CDR3 is 14 amino acids. The chain's CDR3 is CASSWGTHQETQYF.

The CDR3 loop reads CAWSAGTGGNQPQHF. V and J are TRBV30 and TRBJ1-5; the D gene TCRdb calls, TRBD1, cannot be checked with no DNA. Germline CDR1 GTSNPN, CDR2 SVGIG (reference sequence). This CDR3 region has 15 residues.

The chain combines TRBV3-1 with TRBJ1-2; the D call of TRBD1 rests on TCRdb alone, since no DNA is present to check it. Germline values: CDR1 LGHDT, CDR2 YNNKEL (reference sequence). The CDR3 totals 13 residues. This CDR3 is CASSPRVGGGYTF.

CDR3 residues: CASSKQGTGLYEQYF. The chain employs TRBV7-8 and TRBJ2-7; there is no DNA to check the TCRdb D call of TRBD1. Germline values: CDR1 SGHVS, CDR2 FQNEAQ. There are 15 residues in the CDR3.